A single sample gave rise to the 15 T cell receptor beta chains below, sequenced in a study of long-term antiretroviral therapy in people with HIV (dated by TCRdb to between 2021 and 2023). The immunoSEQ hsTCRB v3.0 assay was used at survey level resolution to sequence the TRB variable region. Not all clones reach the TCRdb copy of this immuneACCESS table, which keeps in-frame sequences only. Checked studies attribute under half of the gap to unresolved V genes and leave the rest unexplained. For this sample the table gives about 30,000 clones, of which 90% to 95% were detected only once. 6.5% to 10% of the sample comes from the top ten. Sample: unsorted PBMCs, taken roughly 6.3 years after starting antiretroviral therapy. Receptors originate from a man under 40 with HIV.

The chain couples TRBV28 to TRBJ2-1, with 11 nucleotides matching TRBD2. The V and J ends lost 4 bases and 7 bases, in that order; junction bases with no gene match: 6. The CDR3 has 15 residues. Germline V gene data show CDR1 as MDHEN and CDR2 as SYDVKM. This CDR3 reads CASSSQTSGANEQFF. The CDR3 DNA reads TGTGCCAGCAGTTCCCAGACTAGCGGGGCGAATGAGCAGTTCTTC. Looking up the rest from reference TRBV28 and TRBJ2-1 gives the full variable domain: DVKVTQSSRYLVKRTGEKVFLECVQDMDHENMFWYRQDPGLGLRLIYFSYDVKMKEKGDIPEGYSVSREKKERFSLILESASTNQTSMYLCASSSQTSGANEQFFGPGTRLTVL.

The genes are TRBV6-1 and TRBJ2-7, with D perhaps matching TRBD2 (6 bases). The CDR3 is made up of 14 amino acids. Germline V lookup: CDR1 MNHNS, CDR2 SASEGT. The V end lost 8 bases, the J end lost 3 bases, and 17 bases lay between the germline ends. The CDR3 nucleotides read TGTGCCAGCGGGGTATGGGAGGATTACTACGAGCAGTACTTC. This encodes CASGVWEDYYEQYF.

CDR3 sequence reads: CASSPVGRRQFF. The CDR3 DNA reads as TGCGCCAGCAGCCCGGTCGGGAGACGGCAGTTCTTC. The chain is built from TRBV5-1 and TRBJ2-1, with a possible D match to TRBD2 (6 bases). This CDR3 has 12 amino acids. Between the trimmed V and J ends, which lost 4 bases and 12 bases, there was a span of 14 bases. Germline loops: CDR1 SGHRS, CDR2 YFSETQ.

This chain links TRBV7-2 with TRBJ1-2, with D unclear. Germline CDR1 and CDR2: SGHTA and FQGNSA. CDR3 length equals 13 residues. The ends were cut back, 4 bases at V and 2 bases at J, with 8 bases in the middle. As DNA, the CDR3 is TGTGCCAGCAGCTATGACGAGAACTATGGCTACACCTTC. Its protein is CASSYDENYGYTF.

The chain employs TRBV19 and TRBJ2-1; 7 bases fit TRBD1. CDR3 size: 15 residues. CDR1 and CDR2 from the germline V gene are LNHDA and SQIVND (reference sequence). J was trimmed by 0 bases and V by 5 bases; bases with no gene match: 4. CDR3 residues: CASSAGGSSYNEQFF. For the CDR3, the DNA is TGTGCCAGTAGTGCAGGGGGAAGCTCCTACAATGAGCAGTTCTTC.

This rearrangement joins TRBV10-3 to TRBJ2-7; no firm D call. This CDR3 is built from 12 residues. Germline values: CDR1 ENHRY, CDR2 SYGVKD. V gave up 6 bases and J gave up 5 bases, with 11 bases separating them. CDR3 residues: CAIRELENEQYF. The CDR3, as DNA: TGTGCCATCAGGGAACTCGAGAACGAGCAGTACTTC.

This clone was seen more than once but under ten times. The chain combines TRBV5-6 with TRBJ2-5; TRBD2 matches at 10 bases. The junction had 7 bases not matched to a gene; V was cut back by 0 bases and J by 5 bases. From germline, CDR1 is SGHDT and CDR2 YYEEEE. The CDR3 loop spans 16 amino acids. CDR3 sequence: CASSLAPAGGRETQYF. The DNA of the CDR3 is TGTGCCAGCAGCTTGGCCCCAGCGGGGGGGCGGGAGACCCAGTACTTC.

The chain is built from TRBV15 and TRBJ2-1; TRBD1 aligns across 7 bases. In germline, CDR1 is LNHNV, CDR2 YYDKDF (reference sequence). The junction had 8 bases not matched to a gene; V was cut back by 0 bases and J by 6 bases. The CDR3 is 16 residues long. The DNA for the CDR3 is TGTGCCACCAGCAGAGACGTAAGGACAGGTTTCAATGAGCAGTTCTTC. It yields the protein CATSRDVRTGFNEQFF.

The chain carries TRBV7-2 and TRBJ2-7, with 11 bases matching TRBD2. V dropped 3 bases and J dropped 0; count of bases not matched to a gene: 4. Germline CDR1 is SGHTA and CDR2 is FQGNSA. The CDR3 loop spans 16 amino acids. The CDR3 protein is CASSFTSGRGSYEQYF. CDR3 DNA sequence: TGTGCCAGCAGCTTTACTAGCGGGAGAGGCTCCTACGAGCAGTACTTC.

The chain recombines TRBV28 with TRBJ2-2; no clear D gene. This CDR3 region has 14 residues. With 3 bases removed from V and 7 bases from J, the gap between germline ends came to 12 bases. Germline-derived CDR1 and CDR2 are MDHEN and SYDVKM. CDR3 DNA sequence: TGTGCCAGCAGTTTGGGTGGGAATGGCGGGGAGCTGTTTTTT. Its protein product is CASSLGGNGGELFF. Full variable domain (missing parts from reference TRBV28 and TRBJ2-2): DVKVTQSSRYLVKRTGEKVFLECVQDMDHENMFWYRQDPGLGLRLIYFSYDVKMKEKGDIPEGYSVSREKKERFSLILESASTNQTSMYLCASSLGGNGGELFFGEGSRLTVL.

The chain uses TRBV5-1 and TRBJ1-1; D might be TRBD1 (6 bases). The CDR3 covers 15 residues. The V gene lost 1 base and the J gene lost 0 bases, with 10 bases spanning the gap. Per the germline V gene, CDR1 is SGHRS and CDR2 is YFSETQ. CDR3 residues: CASSLSGGLNTEAFF. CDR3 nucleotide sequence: TGCGCCAGCAGCTTGTCTGGGGGCTTGAACACTGAAGCTTTCTTT. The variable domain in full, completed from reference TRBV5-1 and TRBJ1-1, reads KAGVTQTPRYLIKTRGQQVTLSCSPISGHRSVSWYQQTPGQGLQFLFEYFSETQRNKGNFPGRFSGRQFSNSRSEMNVSTLELGDSALYLCASSLSGGLNTEAFFGQGTRLTVV.

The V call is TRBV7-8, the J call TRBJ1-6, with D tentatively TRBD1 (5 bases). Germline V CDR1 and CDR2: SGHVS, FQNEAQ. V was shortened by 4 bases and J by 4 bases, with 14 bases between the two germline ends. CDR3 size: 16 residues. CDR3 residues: CASSWDFEAYNSPLHF. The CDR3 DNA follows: TGTGCCAGCAGCTGGGACTTCGAGGCATATAATTCACCCCTCCACTTT.

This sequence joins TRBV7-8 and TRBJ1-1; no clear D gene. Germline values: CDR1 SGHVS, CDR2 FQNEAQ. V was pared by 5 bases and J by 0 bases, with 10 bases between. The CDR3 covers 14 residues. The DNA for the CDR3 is TGTGCCAGCAGCGTGACTAGAATGAACACTGAAGCTTTCTTT. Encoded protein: CASSVTRMNTEAFF.

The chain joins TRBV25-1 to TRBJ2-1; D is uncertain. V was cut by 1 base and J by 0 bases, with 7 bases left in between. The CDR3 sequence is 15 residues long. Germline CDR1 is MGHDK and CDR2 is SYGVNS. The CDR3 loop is CASSESVSSYNEQFF. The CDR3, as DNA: TGTGCCAGCAGTGAATCGGTGAGCTCCTACAATGAGCAGTTCTTC.

The CDR3 here is CASSDGVAGAYNEQFF. CDR3 in DNA: TGTGCCAGCAGTGATGGAGTAGCGGGGGCCTACAATGAGCAGTTCTTC. The chain combines TRBV6-4 with TRBJ2-1; 9 nucleotides line up with TRBD2. Trimming at V came to 3 bases and at J to 2 bases, leaving 5 bases not matched to a gene. CDR1 and CDR2 from the germline V gene are MRHNA and SNTAGT. The CDR3 length is 16 residues.